This T cell receptor beta chain was captured in a study of blood T cell repertoires in COVID-19. The wider study: Acute and convalescent COVID-19 samples came from the United States, Italy and Spain. PBMCs, B-cell-depleted T cells, or T cells were the source of the cDNA or gDNA that made up the material.

In the authors' methods: Amplification of reference gene primers provided the estimated nucleated cell counts. Assay used: immunoSEQ multiplex PCR; TCRdb lists only in-frame clones, some missing. The V and J calls and clone size are taken from that table; D and trimming were inferred from the DNA. This sample has approximately 300,000 clones, with 75% to 90% found just once. V lost 4 bases, J lost 1 base, and 16 bases stayed unmatched. CDR3 length: 18 amino acids. Germline V gene data show CDR1 as GTSNPN and CDR2 as SVGIG (reference sequence). The sequencing sample was made of peripheral blood. The rearrangement links TRBV30 to TRBJ2-5; 9 positions match TRBD1. The receptor was isolated from a woman aged 45-59 years who had recovered from COVID-19. As DNA, the CDR3 is TGTGCCTGGACCCGAGAACCCCCCGTGGACAGGGGCCAAGAGACCCAGTACTTC. Its protein is CAWTREPPVDRGQETQYF.